This record looks at one T cell receptor beta chain sequence and its context. The specificity of this receptor is unknown. Per-nucleotide qualities are absent, and no much larger clonotype sits a single base away. The sample's treatment or condition label, decoded: in vitro stimulation with specific CMV peptide epitopes to enrich CMV-specific T cells. The data stem from a study of T cell repertoires in cytomegalovirus infection (dated by TCRdb to the late 2010s). Background for the entire study: Alongside well-studied HLA-B-restricted epitopes, the peptide stimulations were aimed at recently identified HLA-C-restricted CMV epitopes, whose presentation resists viral immunomodulation. Donor HLA type was relevant to the analysis, because carriage of CMV infection together with the matching HLA type was indicated by public TCR beta signatures.

Sequencing was performed on an Illumina HiSeq 1500. TCRdb reprocessed the public reads (quality trimming at Q25 with fastp, clone calling with MiXCR) and kept in-frame beta chains. Each record represents a unique CDR3 protein, reported with the most common genes and DNA among its rows. For this sample there are fewer than 850,000 distinct CDR3 sequences; 25% to 30% appear just once. 10% to 15% of the sample is in the top ten clones. The paper's findings and limits, for the study overall: Cumulative frequency of public TCR beta family members discriminated carriers of CMV infection plus the relevant HLA type in this cohort and an independent roughly 350-donor cohort. The ex vivo response was dominated by HLA-C-restricted CMV-specific TCR beta clonotypes, which also provided the single most frequent clonotype in two of eight donors.

The cysteine opens and the phenylalanine closes a CDR3 of 17 amino acids. The retained sequence is limited to the CDR3, 51 bases, with the frame set at the first base. From the germline V gene, CDR1 is SGHVS and CDR2 is FNYEAQ. The V end gives up 6 bases and the J end 4 bases, leaving 13 bases in the junction not matched to a gene. The source material was cultured CD8+ T cells from PBMCs, sampled from culture after CMV antigen stimulation. The chain employs TRBV7-6 and TRBJ1-4, and TRBD1 aligns with 8 junction nucleotides. This receptor was obtained from a human donor in good health (CMV status not recorded). Some clones in this sample may be carry-over from other donors' samples. In nucleotides, the sequence is TGTGCCAGCAGTCTAGTGGGACAGGCCTCTAGTAATGAAAAACTGTTTTTT. Translation gives CASSLVGQASSNEKLFF. This CDR3, with the reference TRBV7-6 and TRBJ1-4 proteins standing in past its ends, gives the full variable domain GAGVSQSPRYKVTKRGQDVALRCDPISGHVSLYWYRQALGQGPEFLTYFNYEAQQDKSGLPNDRFSAERPEGSISTLTIQRTEQRDSAMYRCASSLVGQASSNEKLFFGSGTQLSVL.